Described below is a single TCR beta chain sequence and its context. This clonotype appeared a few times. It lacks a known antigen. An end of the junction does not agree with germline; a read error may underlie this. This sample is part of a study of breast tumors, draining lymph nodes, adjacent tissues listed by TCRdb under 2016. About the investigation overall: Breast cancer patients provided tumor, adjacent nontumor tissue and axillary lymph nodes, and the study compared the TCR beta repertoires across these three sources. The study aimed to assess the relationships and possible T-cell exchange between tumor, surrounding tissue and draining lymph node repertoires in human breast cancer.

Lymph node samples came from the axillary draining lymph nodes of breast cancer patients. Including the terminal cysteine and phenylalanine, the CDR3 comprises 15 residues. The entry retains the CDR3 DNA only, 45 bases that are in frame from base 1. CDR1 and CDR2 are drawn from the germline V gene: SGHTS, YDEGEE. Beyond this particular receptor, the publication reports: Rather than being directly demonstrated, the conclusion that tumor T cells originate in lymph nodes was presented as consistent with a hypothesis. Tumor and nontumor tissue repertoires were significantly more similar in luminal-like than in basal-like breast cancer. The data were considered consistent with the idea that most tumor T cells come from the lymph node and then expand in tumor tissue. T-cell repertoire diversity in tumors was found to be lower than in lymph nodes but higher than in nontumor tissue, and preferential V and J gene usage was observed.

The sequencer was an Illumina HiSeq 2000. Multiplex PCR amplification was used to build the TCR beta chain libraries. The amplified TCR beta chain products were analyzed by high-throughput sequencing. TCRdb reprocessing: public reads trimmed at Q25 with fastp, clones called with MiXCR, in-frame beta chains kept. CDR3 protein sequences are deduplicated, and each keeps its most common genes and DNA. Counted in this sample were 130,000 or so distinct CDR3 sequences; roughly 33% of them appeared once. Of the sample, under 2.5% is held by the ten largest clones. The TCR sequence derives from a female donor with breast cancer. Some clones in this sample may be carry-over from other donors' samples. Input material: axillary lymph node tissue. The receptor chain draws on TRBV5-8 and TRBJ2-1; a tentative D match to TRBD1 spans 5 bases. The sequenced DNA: TGTGCCGGCAGCCCAGGGATTGGATCCTACAATGAGCAGTTCTTC. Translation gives CAGSPGIGSYNEQFF.